The entry that follows covers one T cell receptor (beta chain) sequence. The antigen remains unidentified. Assay: immunoSEQ multiplex PCR; the TCRdb copy retains only in-frame clones and omits some. The repertoire holds about 65,000 clones, with approximately 78% as singletons. This sample is part of a study of OX40 agonist ivuxolimab in advanced cancers. Study context: Intravenous ivuxolimab was administered to patients every 2 weeks at 0.01 to 10 mg/kg. Around 40% of patients had received prior checkpoint inhibitor therapy. Study-level points and caveats: There were also nonresponders showing low normalized T-cell clonal expansion.

With autoimmune disease history or systemic immunosuppression, patients were excluded. Germline V lookup: CDR1 KGHSH, CDR2 LQKENI. CDR3 size: 16 residues. Trimming took 4 bases from V and 3 from J; bases not matched to a gene: 4. This receptor was taken from an adult with an advanced solid tumor such as melanoma, head and neck, liver or kidney cancer. The sequenced sample was CD4+ or CD8+ T cells sorted from blood, obtained in a trial of the OX40 agonist ivuxolimab. The V call is TRBV18, the J call TRBJ2-1; TRBD2 aligns across 12 bases. This CDR3 reads CASSLRLAGDYNEQFF. CDR3 sequence (DNA): TGTGCCAGCTCACTCCGACTAGCGGGAGACTACAATGAGCAGTTCTTC.